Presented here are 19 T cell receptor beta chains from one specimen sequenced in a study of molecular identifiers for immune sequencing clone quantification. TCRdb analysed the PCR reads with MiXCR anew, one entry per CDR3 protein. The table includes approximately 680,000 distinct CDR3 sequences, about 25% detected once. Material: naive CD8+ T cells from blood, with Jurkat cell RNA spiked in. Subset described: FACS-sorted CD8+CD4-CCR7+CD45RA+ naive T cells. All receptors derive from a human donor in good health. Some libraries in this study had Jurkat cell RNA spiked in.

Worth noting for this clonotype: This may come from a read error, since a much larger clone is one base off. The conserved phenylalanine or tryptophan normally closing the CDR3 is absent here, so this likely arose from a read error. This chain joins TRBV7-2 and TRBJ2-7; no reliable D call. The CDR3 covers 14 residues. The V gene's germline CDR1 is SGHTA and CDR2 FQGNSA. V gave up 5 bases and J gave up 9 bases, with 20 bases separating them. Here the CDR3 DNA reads TGTGCCAGCAGCCCCACGGTAATGGTCTTGTGGCAGTACTAC. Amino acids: CASSPTVMVLWQYY.

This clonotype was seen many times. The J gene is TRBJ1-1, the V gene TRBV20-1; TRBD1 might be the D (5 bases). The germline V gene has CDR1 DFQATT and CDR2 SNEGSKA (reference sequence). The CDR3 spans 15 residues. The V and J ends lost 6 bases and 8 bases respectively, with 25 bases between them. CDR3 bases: TGCAGTGCCTCGACCTACTTTACCAATGGGGACGAAGCTTTCTTT. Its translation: CSASTYFTNGDEAFF.

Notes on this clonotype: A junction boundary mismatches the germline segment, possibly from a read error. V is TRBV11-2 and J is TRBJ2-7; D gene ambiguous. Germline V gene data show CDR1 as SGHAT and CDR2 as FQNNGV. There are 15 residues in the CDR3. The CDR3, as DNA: TGTGCCAGCAGTTCATTCCACGGAGCATCCTACGAGCAGTCCTTC. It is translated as CASSSFHGASYEQSF.

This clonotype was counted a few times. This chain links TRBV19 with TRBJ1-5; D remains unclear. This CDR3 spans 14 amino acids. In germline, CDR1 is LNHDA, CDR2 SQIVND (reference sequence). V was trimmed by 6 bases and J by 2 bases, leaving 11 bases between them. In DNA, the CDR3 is TGTGCCAGTAGAGGAGCCGAGGGCAATCAGCCCCAGCATTTT. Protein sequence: CASRGAEGNQPQHF.

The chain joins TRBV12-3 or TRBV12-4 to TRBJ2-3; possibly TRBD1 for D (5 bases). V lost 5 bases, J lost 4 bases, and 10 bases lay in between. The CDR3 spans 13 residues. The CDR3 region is CASSRLRADTQYF. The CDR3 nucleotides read TGTGCCAGCAGTAGACTCAGGGCAGATACGCAGTATTTT.

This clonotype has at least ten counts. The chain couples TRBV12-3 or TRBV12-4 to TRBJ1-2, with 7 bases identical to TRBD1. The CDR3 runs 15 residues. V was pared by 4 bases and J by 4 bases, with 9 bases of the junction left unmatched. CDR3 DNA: TGTGCCAGCAGTTCCCGGGACAGAGAAATCTATGGCTACACCTTC. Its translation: CASSSRDREIYGYTF.

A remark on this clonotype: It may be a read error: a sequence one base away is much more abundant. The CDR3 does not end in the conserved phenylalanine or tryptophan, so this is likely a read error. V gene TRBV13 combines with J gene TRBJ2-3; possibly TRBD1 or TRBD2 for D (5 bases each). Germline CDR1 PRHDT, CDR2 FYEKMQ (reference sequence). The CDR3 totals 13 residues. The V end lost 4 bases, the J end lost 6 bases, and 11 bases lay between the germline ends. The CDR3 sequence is CASSSPGTDTQYS. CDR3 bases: TGTGCCAGCAGCTCCCCTGGGACGGATACGCAGTATTCT.

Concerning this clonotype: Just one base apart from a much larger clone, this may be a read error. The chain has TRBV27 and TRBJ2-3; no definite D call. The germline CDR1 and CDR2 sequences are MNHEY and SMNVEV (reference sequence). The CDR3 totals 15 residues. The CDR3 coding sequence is TGTGCCAGCGGTTTACGCCCCGCGGGCACAGATACGCAGTATTTT. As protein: CASGLRPAGTDTQYF.

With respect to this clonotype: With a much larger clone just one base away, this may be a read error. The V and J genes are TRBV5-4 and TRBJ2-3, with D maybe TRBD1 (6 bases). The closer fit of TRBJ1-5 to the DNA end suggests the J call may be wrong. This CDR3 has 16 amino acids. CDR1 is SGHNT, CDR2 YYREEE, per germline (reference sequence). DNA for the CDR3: TGTGCCAGCAGCTCCATCGAGGGGGGGTGGACAGATACGCAGCATTTT. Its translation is CASSSIEGGWTDTQHF.

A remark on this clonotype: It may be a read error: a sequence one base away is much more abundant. In nucleotides, the CDR3 is TGCGCCAGCAGCCAAGAAGGTAGGGTTGAAGTTTTCTTT. It codes for CASSQEGRVEVFF. The V gene is TRBV4-1, the J gene TRBJ1-1, with no clear D. The CDR3 is 13 amino acids. Germline CDR1 and CDR2: MGHRA and YSYEKL.

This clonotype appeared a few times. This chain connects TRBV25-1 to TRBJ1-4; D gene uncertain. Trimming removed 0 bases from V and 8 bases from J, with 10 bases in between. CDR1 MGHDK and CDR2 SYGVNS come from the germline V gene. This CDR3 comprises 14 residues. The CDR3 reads CASSEYSAGEKLFF. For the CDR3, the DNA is TGTGCCAGCAGTGAATATTCAGCAGGAGAAAAACTGTTTTTT.

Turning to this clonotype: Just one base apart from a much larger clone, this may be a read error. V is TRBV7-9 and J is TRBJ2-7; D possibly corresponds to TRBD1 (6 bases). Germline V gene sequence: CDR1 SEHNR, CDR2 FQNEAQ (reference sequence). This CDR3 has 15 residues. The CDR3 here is CVSSPGVLANYEQYF. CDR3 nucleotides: TGTGTCAGCAGCCCAGGGGTATTAGCGAACTACGAGCAGTACTTC.

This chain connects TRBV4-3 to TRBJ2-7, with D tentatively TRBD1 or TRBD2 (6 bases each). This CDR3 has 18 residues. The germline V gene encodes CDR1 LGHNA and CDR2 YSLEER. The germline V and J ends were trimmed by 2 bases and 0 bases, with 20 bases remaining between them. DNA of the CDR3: TGCGCCAGCAGCCAATCGGTCTCTAGTGGGGGGCTCTCCTACGAGCAGTACTTC. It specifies CASSQSVSSGGLSYEQYF.

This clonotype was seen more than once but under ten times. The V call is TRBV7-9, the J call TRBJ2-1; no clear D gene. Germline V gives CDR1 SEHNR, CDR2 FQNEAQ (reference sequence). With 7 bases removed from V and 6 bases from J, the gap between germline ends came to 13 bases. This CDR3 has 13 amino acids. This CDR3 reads CASNLLSGNEQFF. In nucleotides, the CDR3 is TGTGCCAGCAATCTCCTGTCGGGCAATGAGCAGTTCTTC. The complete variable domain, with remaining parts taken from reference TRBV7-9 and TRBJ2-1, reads DTGVSQNPRHKITKRGQNVTFRCDPISEHNRLYWYRQTLGQGPEFLTYFQNEAQLEKSRLLSDRFSAERPKGSFSTLEIQRTEQGDSAMYLCASNLLSGNEQFFGPGTRLTVL.

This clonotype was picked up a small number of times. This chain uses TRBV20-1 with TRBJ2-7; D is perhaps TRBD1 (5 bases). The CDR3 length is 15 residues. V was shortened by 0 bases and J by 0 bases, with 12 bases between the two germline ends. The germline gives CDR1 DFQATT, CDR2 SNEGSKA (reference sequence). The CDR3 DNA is TGCAGTGCTAGAGACGACAGCACTGTCTCCTACGAGCAGTACTTC. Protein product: CSARDDSTVSYEQYF.

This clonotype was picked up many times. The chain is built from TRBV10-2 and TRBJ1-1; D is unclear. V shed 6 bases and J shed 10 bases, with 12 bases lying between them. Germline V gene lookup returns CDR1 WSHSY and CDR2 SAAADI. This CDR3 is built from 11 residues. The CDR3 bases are TGCGCCAGCAGCCCCGGAGAAGGAGCTTTCTTT. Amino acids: CASSPGEGAFF.

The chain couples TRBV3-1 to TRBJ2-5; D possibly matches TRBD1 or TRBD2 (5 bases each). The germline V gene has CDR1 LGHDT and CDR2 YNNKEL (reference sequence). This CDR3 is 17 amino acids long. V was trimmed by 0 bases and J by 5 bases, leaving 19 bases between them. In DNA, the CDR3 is TGTGCCAGCAGCCAAGATGGACCCACCGGGGCTTCGGAGACCCAGTACTTC. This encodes CASSQDGPTGASETQYF.

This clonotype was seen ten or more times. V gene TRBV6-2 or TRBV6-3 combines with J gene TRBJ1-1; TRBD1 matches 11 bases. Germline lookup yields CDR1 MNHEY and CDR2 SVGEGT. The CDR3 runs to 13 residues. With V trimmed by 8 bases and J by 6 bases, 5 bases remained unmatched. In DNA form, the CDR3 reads TGTGCCAGCGGTGCGGGACAGGGGGCTGAAGCTTTCTTT. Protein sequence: CASGAGQGAEAFF.

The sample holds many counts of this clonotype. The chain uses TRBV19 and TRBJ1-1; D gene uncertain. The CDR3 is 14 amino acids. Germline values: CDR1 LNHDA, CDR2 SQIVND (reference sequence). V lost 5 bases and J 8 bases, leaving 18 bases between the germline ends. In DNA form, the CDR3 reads TGTGCCAGTAGTGCCAGTCACGTTGGCACCGAAGCTTTCTTT. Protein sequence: CASSASHVGTEAFF.